A single sample is the source of the 7 T cell receptor beta chains below, sequenced in a study of early stage breast cancer tumors. The repertoire was sequenced with immunoSEQ multiplex PCR; TCRdb's copy has only in-frame clones and lacks some. Of some 20,000 clones in the sample, over 70% were seen once. Sequencing was performed on blood. These receptors came from a person between 65 and 79 years old with breast cancer.

This sequence joins TRBV7-2 and TRBJ2-2; a possible D gene is TRBD1 (5 bases). In germline, CDR1 is SGHTA, CDR2 FQGNSA. The CDR3 is made up of 17 amino acids. V lost 2 bases and J lost 2, with 15 bases in between. The CDR3 region is CASSLIGAPFNTGELFF. In DNA, the CDR3 is TGTGCCAGCAGCTTAATAGGGGCCCCATTTAACACCGGGGAGCTGTTTTTT. The full variable domain, its missing parts supplied by reference TRBV7-2 and TRBJ2-2, is GAGVSQSPSNKVTEKGKDVELRCDPISGHTALYWYRQSLGQGLEFLIYFQGNSAPDKSGLPSDRFSAERTGGSVSTLTIQRTQQEDSAVYLCASSLIGAPFNTGELFFGEGSRLTVL.

V and J are TRBV2 and TRBJ1-3; TRBD1 matches 7 bases. V shed 4 bases and J 2 bases; nucleotides not matched to a gene: 5. This CDR3 contains 15 residues. From germline, CDR1 is SNHLY and CDR2 FYNNEI. The CDR3 nucleotides read TGTGCCAGCAGTGGTGACAGGGATCCTGGAAACACCATATATTTT. Translation: CASSGDRDPGNTIYF.

The J gene is TRBJ1-3, the V gene TRBV4-1; D is possibly TRBD1 (6 bases). The V and J ends lost 1 base and 2 bases respectively, with 12 bases between them. Germline V lookup: CDR1 MGHRA, CDR2 YSYEKL. This CDR3 spans 16 amino acids. Here the CDR3 DNA reads TGCGCCAGCAGCCAAGGGACAGTGGGTACTGGAAACACCATATATTTT. This codes for CASSQGTVGTGNTIYF.

This chain links TRBV6-5 with TRBJ1-6; D ambiguous. V was cut by 2 bases and J by 7 bases, with 12 bases left in between. Germline V CDR1 and CDR2: MNHEY, SVGAGI. The length of the CDR3 is 15 residues. The CDR3 region has the DNA TGTGCCAGCAGTTACCTATTAGATTCGAATTCACCCCTCCACTTT. Translation: CASSYLLDSNSPLHF.

This chain connects TRBV6-1 to TRBJ1-3; weak D call: TRBD1 (6 bases). Per germline, CDR1 MNHNS and CDR2 SASEGT. V was clipped by 2 bases and J by 0 bases, with 14 bases between them. The CDR3 consists of 17 residues. The CDR3 sequence: CASSEQPTQGSGNTIYF. In nucleotides, the CDR3 is TGTGCCAGCAGTGAACAGCCCACACAGGGCTCTGGAAACACCATATATTTT.

The J gene is TRBJ1-5, the V gene TRBV5-1; 7 positions agree with TRBD1. The CDR3 is 13 amino acids. Germline V gene sequence: CDR1 SGHRS, CDR2 YFSETQ. After removal of 10 bases from V and 5 bases from J, the junction contained 9 bases not matched to a gene. The CDR3 sequence: CAVLDRDDQPQHF. The CDR3 DNA reads TGCGCCGTCCTCGACAGGGATGATCAGCCCCAGCATTTT. The whole variable domain, filled in from reference TRBV5-1 and TRBJ1-5, reads KAGVTQTPRYLIKTRGQQVTLSCSPISGHRSVSWYQQTPGQGLQFLFEYFSETQRNKGNFPGRFSGRQFSNSRSEMNVSTLELGDSALYLCAVLDRDDQPQHFGDGTRLSIL.

The genes are TRBV5-1 and TRBJ2-3, with 8 bases aligning to TRBD2. Germline CDR1 reads SGHRS; CDR2 reads YFSETQ. The CDR3 runs to 15 residues. With 5 bases clipped from V and 2 bases from J, the junction kept 7 bases outside the gene matches. CDR3 sequence (DNA): TGCGCCAGCAGATTAGCGGGACTGCTCACAGATACGCAGTATTTT. The encoded protein is CASRLAGLLTDTQYF.